The 19 T cell receptor beta chains given below trace back to one sample, sequenced in a study of blood T cell repertoires in COVID-19. The assay was immunoSEQ multiplex PCR, and TCRdb's table has in-frame clones only and misses some. The sample contains approximately 280,000 clones, roughly 84% of which appear only once. Source material: peripheral blood. Every receptor here comes from a human donor with COVID-19, enrolled during active disease. The donor label of this sample is uncertain.

This clone was seen a few times. V is TRBV5-6 and J is TRBJ1-6; D ambiguous. V lost 6 bases and J lost 7, with 14 bases in between. The CDR3 runs 14 residues. Germline V lookup: CDR1 SGHDT, CDR2 YYEEEE. The CDR3: CASTREGRNSPLHF. As DNA, the CDR3 is TGTGCCAGCACCCGGGAGGGCCGAAATTCACCCCTCCACTTT. The full variable domain, its missing parts supplied by reference TRBV5-6 and TRBJ1-6, is DAGVTQSPTHLIKTRGQQVTLRCSPKSGHDTVSWYQQALGQGPQFIFQYYEEEERQRGNFPDRFSGHQFPNYSSELNVNALLLGDSALYLCASTREGRNSPLHFGNGTRLTVT.

This chain connects TRBV28 to TRBJ2-3, with 7 positions matching TRBD2. The V gene end was trimmed by 2 bases and the J gene end by 4 bases; junction bases not matched to a gene: 6. This CDR3 comprises 15 residues. Germline V gene data show CDR1 as MDHEN and CDR2 as SYDVKM. Here the CDR3 reads CASSLRREWADTQYF. The CDR3 region has the DNA TGTGCCAGCAGTTTACGGCGGGAGTGGGCAGATACGCAGTATTTT. The full variable domain, its missing parts supplied by reference TRBV28 and TRBJ2-3, is DVKVTQSSRYLVKRTGEKVFLECVQDMDHENMFWYRQDPGLGLRLIYFSYDVKMKEKGDIPEGYSVSREKKERFSLILESASTNQTSMYLCASSLRREWADTQYFGPGTRLTVL.

The chain carries TRBV30 and TRBJ1-3; possible D gene TRBD1, 6 bases. V gave up 3 bases and J gave up 0 bases, with 12 bases separating them. The germline V gene has CDR1 GTSNPN and CDR2 SVGIG (reference sequence). This CDR3 region has 15 residues. The CDR3 here is CAWSVGHSSGNTIYF. The CDR3 region has the DNA TGTGCCTGGAGCGTGGGACATAGCTCTGGAAACACCATATATTTT.

The chain joins TRBV28 to TRBJ2-1; D may be TRBD1 (8 bases). Trimming cost V 4 bases and J 3 bases, with 16 bases left between them. The CDR3 length is 16 residues. CDR1 and CDR2 (germline): MDHEN, SYDVKM. The CDR3 region has the DNA TGTGCCAGCAGTTCCTACAGGGGGGGTAGCTACAATGAGCAGTTCTTC. It codes for CASSSYRGGSYNEQFF.

The chain joins TRBV7-3 to TRBJ2-7; the D gene is possibly TRBD2 (5 bases). Looked up from germline, CDR1 is SGHTA and CDR2 is FQGTGA. Trimming shortened V by 0 bases and J by 6 bases, and 12 bases separated the two germline ends. CDR3 size: 14 residues. This chain's CDR3 is CASSLTRASSEQYF. Written as DNA, the CDR3 is TGTGCCAGCAGCTTAACGAGGGCTAGCAGCGAGCAGTACTTC.

This clone was seen once. The V gene is TRBV9, the J gene TRBJ2-2; D perhaps matches TRBD2 (5 bases). The V and J ends lost 0 bases and 5 bases respectively, with 11 bases between them. This CDR3 has 15 residues. The germline gives CDR1 SGDLS, CDR2 YYNGEE. Here the CDR3 reads CASSVGLAGTGELFF. The CDR3 coding sequence is TGTGCCAGCAGCGTAGGTCTAGCTGGGACCGGGGAGCTGTTTTTT.

The chain uses TRBV19 and TRBJ2-2; D remains unclear. V was clipped by 4 bases and J by 0 bases, with 9 bases between them. Per the germline V gene, CDR1 is LNHDA and CDR2 is SQIVND (reference sequence). The CDR3 has 15 amino acids. CDR3 DNA: TGTGCCAGTAGTACAAGACTGGCGAACACCGGGGAGCTGTTTTTT. It specifies CASSTRLANTGELFF.

This chain links TRBV5-1 with TRBJ2-2, with 9 bases matching TRBD1. Per germline, CDR1 SGHRS and CDR2 YFSETQ. The CDR3 is 16 amino acids. The ends lost 0 bases at V and 1 base at J; junction bases unmatched: 1. For the CDR3, the DNA is TGCGCCAGCAGCTTGGGACAGGGGGGGAACACCGGGGAGCTGTTTTTT. Translation: CASSLGQGGNTGELFF.

The chain combines TRBV6-5 with TRBJ2-1; 9 positions match TRBD2. J gave up 7 bases and V 4 bases, and 5 bases lay outside the gene matches. The CDR3 loop spans 14 amino acids. Germline loops: CDR1 MNHEY, CDR2 SVGAGI. The CDR3 nucleotides read TGTGCCAGCAGTTTGGGACTAGCTAGAAATGAGCAGTTCTTC. Translated, it gives CASSLGLARNEQFF.

The chain joins TRBV19 to TRBJ2-3, with TRBD2 identical over 14 bases. The CDR3 extends over 15 amino acids. From germline, CDR1 is LNHDA and CDR2 SQIVND (reference sequence). V trimming: 3 bases; J trimming: 7 bases; junction bases outside the gene matches: 3. CDR3: CASSIGLAGGHTQYF. The DNA of the CDR3 is TGTGCCAGTAGTATCGGACTAGCGGGAGGACATACGCAGTATTTT.

V is TRBV5-1 and J is TRBJ2-5, with 7 bases identical to TRBD2. Germline loops: CDR1 SGHRS, CDR2 YFSETQ. V shed 7 bases and J 2 bases; nucleotides not matched to a gene: 5. The CDR3 contains 13 residues. CDR3 coding DNA: TGCGCCAGCCTTGGACTAGGACAAGAGACCCAGTACTTC. Amino acid sequence: CASLGLGQETQYF.

The CDR3 nucleotides read TGTGCCAGCAGCTTAATGGCGGGACCGAACACCGGGGAGCTGTTTTTT. Translating it yields CASSLMAGPNTGELFF. This sequence joins TRBV7-6 and TRBJ2-2; maybe TRBD2 (6 bases). Trimming stripped 2 bases from V and 0 bases from J, with 10 bases between. CDR3 length: 16 residues. Looked up from germline, CDR1 is SGHVS and CDR2 is FNYEAQ.

The V and J genes are TRBV29-1 and TRBJ1-3, with unresolved D. The CDR3 sequence is 14 residues long. Trimming left V 1 base short and J 3 bases short, with 10 bases between. The germline CDR1 and CDR2 sequences are SQVTM and ANQGSEA. The CDR3 DNA reads as TGCAGCGTTGAAGCAACGGGTCGTGGAAACACCATATATTTT. This gives the protein CSVEATGRGNTIYF. The variable domain in full, with the rest retrieved from reference TRBV29-1 and TRBJ1-3, is SAVISQKPSRDICQRGTSLTIQCQVDSQVTMMFWYRQQPGQSLTLIATANQGSEATYESGFVIDKFPISRPNLTFSTLTVSNMSPEDSSIYLCSVEATGRGNTIYFGEGSWLTVV.

The chain joins TRBV2 to TRBJ1-1; 9 nucleotides align to TRBD1. With 5 bases clipped from V and 5 bases from J, the junction kept 3 bases outside the gene matches. Germline V gene lookup returns CDR1 SNHLY and CDR2 FYNNEI. This CDR3 is built from 13 residues. CDR3 sequence: CASSNRGLTEAFF. The CDR3 coding sequence is TGTGCCAGCAGTAACAGGGGGCTTACTGAAGCTTTCTTT.

The V gene is TRBV30, the J gene TRBJ1-1; 8 positions agree with TRBD1. There are 14 residues in the CDR3. The germline V gene encodes CDR1 GTSNPN and CDR2 SVGIG (reference sequence). V trimming: 4 bases; J trimming: 1 base; junction bases outside the gene matches: 5. This CDR3 is CAWTGDRRNTEAFF. The CDR3 DNA reads as TGTGCCTGGACAGGGGACAGGCGGAACACTGAAGCTTTCTTT.

V is TRBV6-5 and J is TRBJ1-6; D gene unclear. Trimming stripped 9 bases from V and 14 bases from J, with 17 bases between. The length of the CDR3 is 12 residues. CDR1 and CDR2 (germline): MNHEY, SVGAGI. In nucleotides, the CDR3 is TGTGCCAGTAGGGCCGGGCAAGCGGCCCTCCACTTT. Translation gives CASRAGQAALHF.

The chain is built from TRBV11-2 and TRBJ2-1; 8 positions match TRBD2. Looked up from germline, CDR1 is SGHAT and CDR2 is FQNNGV. V dropped 0 bases and J dropped 4; count of bases not matched to a gene: 2. The CDR3 has 15 amino acids. This CDR3 reads CASSLDRGGYNEQFF. The CDR3 DNA is TGTGCCAGCAGCTTAGATCGCGGGGGGTACAATGAGCAGTTCTTC.

This CDR3 reads CASSSAGTQINPQYF. The DNA of the CDR3 is TGTGCCAGCAGCTCCGCCGGGACTCAAATCAATCCGCAGTATTTT. The rearrangement links TRBV7-3 to TRBJ2-3, with D perhaps TRBD2 (6 bases). Germline V gene sequence: CDR1 SGHTA, CDR2 FQGTGA. The CDR3 is 15 amino acids. Trimming took 4 bases from V and 10 from J, leaving 21 bases between them. Using reference TRBV7-3 and TRBJ2-3 for the parts outside the CDR3, the full variable domain is GAGVSQTPSNKVTEKGKYVELRCDPISGHTALYWYRQSLGQGPEFLIYFQGTGAADDSGLPNDRFFAVRPEGSVSTLKIQRTERGDSAVYLCASSSAGTQINPQYFGPGTRLTVL.

V and J are TRBV7-2 and TRBJ1-2, with 8 bases matching TRBD1. The CDR3 consists of 17 residues. Per germline, CDR1 SGHTA and CDR2 FQGNSA. V trimming: 5 bases; J trimming: 4 bases; junction bases outside the gene matches: 15. As DNA, the CDR3 is TGTGCCAGCAGCCCAATATTCGACAGGGGAATATCCTATGGCTACACCTTC. This sequence encodes CASSPIFDRGISYGYTF.